The 31 T cell receptor beta chains presented below share a single source sample, sequenced in a study of OX40 agonist ivuxolimab in advanced cancers. The data were produced by immunoSEQ multiplex PCR, yet TCRdb's version contains in-frame clones alone and is incomplete. The data hold around 60,000 clones, with less than 95% observed a single time. The specimen comprised CD4+ or CD8+ T cells sorted from blood, sampled in a trial of the OX40 agonist ivuxolimab. The receptors shown here come from an adult with an advanced solid tumor such as melanoma, head and neck, liver or kidney cancer.

The chain has TRBV10-2 and TRBJ2-1; TRBD1 matches at 8 bases. CDR1 WSHSY and CDR2 SAAADI come from the germline V gene. The V gene end was trimmed by 3 bases and the J gene end by 4 bases; junction bases not matched to a gene: 5. The CDR3 contains 15 residues. CDR3 sequence: CASSDARGLYNEQFF. The CDR3 DNA follows: TGCGCCAGCAGTGACGCCAGGGGGCTTTACAATGAGCAGTTCTTC.

V usage is TRBV7-2 and J usage is TRBJ1-3; D is undetermined. Germline V gene data show CDR1 as SGHTA and CDR2 as FQGNSA. With 5 bases removed from V and 1 base from J, the gap between germline ends came to 12 bases. There are 15 residues in the CDR3. CDR3 DNA: TGTGCCAGCAGCCCCTACGAGCTTTCTGGAAACACCATATATTTT. This gives the protein CASSPYELSGNTIYF.

The gene calls are TRBV5-4 and TRBJ2-1; D may be TRBD2 (6 bases). The length of the CDR3 is 14 residues. Trimming shortened V by 2 bases and J by 7 bases, and 13 bases separated the two germline ends. Germline CDR1 is SGHNT and CDR2 is YYREEE (reference sequence). The CDR3 is CASSLPGVRNEQFF. The CDR3 DNA sequence: TGTGCCAGCAGCTTACCGGGAGTGCGTAATGAGCAGTTCTTC.

This chain joins TRBV5-1 and TRBJ1-2; no firm D call. CDR1 is SGHRS and CDR2 is YFSETQ in the germline V gene. CDR3 length: 14 residues. Trimming stripped 6 bases from V and 1 base from J, with 13 bases between. The CDR3 is CASNPGAGNYGYTF. CDR3 DNA: TGCGCCAGCAACCCTGGTGCGGGTAACTATGGCTACACCTTC.

This clone was counted once. This chain connects TRBV6-1 to TRBJ1-1, with 9 bases matching TRBD1. Germline CDR1 and CDR2: MNHNS and SASEGT. The CDR3 covers 14 residues. V dropped 7 bases and J dropped 2; count of bases not matched to a gene: 5. As DNA, the CDR3 is TGTGCCAGCACCCTACAGGGGGCTAACACTGAAGCTTTCTTT. Its protein is CASTLQGANTEAFF.

The rearrangement uses TRBV4-2 and TRBJ1-2; D might be TRBD1 (5 bases). The CDR3 consists of 16 residues. V was shortened by 0 bases and J by 4 bases, with 15 bases between the two germline ends. In germline, CDR1 is LGHNA, CDR2 YNFKEQ. The CDR3 region has the DNA TGTGCCAGCAGCCAAGATCCCGGGGGGGGTAGCTATGGCTACACCTTC. This codes for CASSQDPGGGSYGYTF.

The chain uses TRBV25-1 and TRBJ1-2, with a possible D match to TRBD1 (5 bases). The CDR3 covers 15 residues. The germline V and J ends were trimmed by 0 bases and 5 bases, with 13 bases remaining between them. Germline loops: CDR1 MGHDK, CDR2 SYGVNS. For the CDR3, the DNA is TGTGCCAGCAGTGAATATGGGGGGGTAGGATATGGCTACACCTTC. Protein product: CASSEYGGVGYGYTF.

V gene TRBV11-3 combines with J gene TRBJ2-4; 9 nucleotides align to TRBD1. CDR1 SGHNT and CDR2 YENEEA come from the germline V gene. CDR3 length: 14 amino acids. The V segment lost 8 bases and the J segment 7 bases; nucleotides outside the gene matches: 9. The CDR3 reads CASQPRDRGNIQYF. In DNA, the CDR3 is TGTGCCAGCCAACCCAGAGACAGGGGGAACATTCAGTACTTC.

The genes are TRBV2 and TRBJ2-7; D gene uncertain. Germline V gives CDR1 SNHLY, CDR2 FYNNEI. The germline V and J ends were trimmed by 6 bases and 3 bases, with 15 bases remaining between them. This CDR3 region has 14 residues. The CDR3 is CASRPEHLNYEQYF. In DNA, the CDR3 is TGTGCCAGCAGACCGGAACACCTAAACTACGAGCAGTACTTC.

This chain joins TRBV12-2 and TRBJ1-2; TRBD1, as called in the table, went unchecked against the DNA. TRBV12-2 is given as a pseudogene. CDR3 length: 14 residues. The CDR3 loop is CASRPGVVTYGYTF. The CDR3 bases are TGTGCAAGTCGCCCAGGGGTTGTTACGTATGGCTACACCTTC.

In its sample, this clone was seen a few times. J is TRBJ1-2 and V is TRBV30, with D perhaps TRBD1 (5 bases). Germline V gene lookup returns CDR1 GTSNPN and CDR2 SVGIG (reference sequence). V lost 3 bases, J lost 4 bases, and 9 bases lay in between. There are 12 residues in the CDR3. The DNA for the CDR3 is TGTGCCTGGAGCGGGGGGATCTATGGCTACACCTTC. Translation gives CAWSGGIYGYTF.

The chain uses TRBV7-2 and TRBJ2-1, with TRBD2 matching 9 bases. V was clipped by 2 bases and J by 7 bases; unmatched bases: 12. The CDR3 loop spans 17 amino acids. In germline, CDR1 is SGHTA, CDR2 FQGNSA. The CDR3 loop reads CASSLIGTSGFGNEQFF. The CDR3 region has the DNA TGTGCCAGCAGCTTAATAGGTACTAGCGGGTTTGGGAATGAGCAGTTCTTC.

A few counts support this clone. V usage is TRBV6-5 and J usage is TRBJ1-1, with a possible D match to TRBD1 (6 bases). Trimming cost V 8 bases and J 0 bases, with 10 bases left between them. CDR1 is MNHEY, CDR2 SVGAGI, per germline. The CDR3 runs 13 residues. The CDR3 nucleotides read TGTGCCAGCTTTGGACAGTTGAACACTGAAGCTTTCTTT. It translates to CASFGQLNTEAFF.

The J gene is TRBJ2-2, the V gene TRBV6-1; TRBD2 is a possible D gene (6 bases). The CDR3 loop spans 13 amino acids. Germline values: CDR1 MNHNS, CDR2 SASEGT. Trimming cost V 8 bases and J 8 bases, with 15 bases left between them. Here the CDR3 reads CASRDSGFGELFF. CDR3 DNA: TGTGCCAGCCGGGACTCCGGATTTGGGGAGCTGTTTTTT.

J is TRBJ1-4 and V is TRBV5-1; no clear D gene. Germline V lookup: CDR1 SGHRS, CDR2 YFSETQ. V was trimmed by 2 bases and J by 7 bases, leaving 12 bases between them. This CDR3 spans 14 amino acids. The CDR3 sequence: CASSFGGGSEKLFF. The DNA of the CDR3 is TGCGCCAGCAGCTTCGGAGGAGGCTCTGAAAAACTGTTTTTT. Using reference TRBV5-1 and TRBJ1-4 for the parts outside the CDR3, the full variable domain is KAGVTQTPRYLIKTRGQQVTLSCSPISGHRSVSWYQQTPGQGLQFLFEYFSETQRNKGNFPGRFSGRQFSNSRSEMNVSTLELGDSALYLCASSFGGGSEKLFFGSGTQLSVL.

This clone is a singleton in its sample. The chain couples TRBV2 to TRBJ2-5; TRBD2 agrees at 8 bases. Germline CDR1 SNHLY, CDR2 FYNNEI. The junction had 11 bases not matched to a gene; V was cut back by 4 bases and J by 4 bases. This CDR3 is 16 amino acids long. Here the CDR3 reads CASSAESGSNGETQYF. In DNA, the CDR3 is TGTGCCAGCAGTGCAGAGAGCGGGAGCAACGGAGAGACCCAGTACTTC.

The rearrangement links TRBV7-7 to TRBJ2-3, with 7 positions matching TRBD2. The CDR3 is 13 residues long. The junction had 6 bases not matched to a gene; V was cut back by 10 bases and J by 2 bases. Germline CDR1 is SSHAT and CDR2 is FNYEAQ (reference sequence). The CDR3 is CAIQRETTDTQYF. DNA for the CDR3: TGTGCCATCCAGCGGGAAACCACAGATACGCAGTATTTT.

The chain recombines TRBV5-4 with TRBJ2-2; 12 bases match TRBD2. Germline V gene lookup returns CDR1 SGHNT and CDR2 YYREEE (reference sequence). V dropped 0 bases and J dropped 6; count of bases not matched to a gene: 6. The CDR3 has 17 residues. The CDR3 nucleotides read TGTGCCAGCAGCTTGGCCTACCCTAGCGGGAGGGCCGGGGAGCTGTTTTTT. The encoded protein is CASSLAYPSGRAGELFF.

This rearrangement joins TRBV5-5 to TRBJ1-1; 7 bases are shared with TRBD1. V lost 2 bases and J lost 11; bases outside the gene matches: 9. The CDR3 length is 13 residues. Germline CDR1 SGHKS, CDR2 YYEKEE (reference sequence). The CDR3: CASSFQTGWEAFF. CDR3 coding DNA: TGTGCCAGCAGCTTTCAGACAGGGTGGGAGGCTTTCTTT.

This chain connects TRBV6-5 to TRBJ2-2, with TRBD1 identical over 8 bases. The CDR3 covers 16 residues. After removal of 2 bases from V and 3 bases from J, the junction contained 5 bases not matched to a gene. Per germline, CDR1 MNHEY and CDR2 SVGAGI. DNA of the CDR3: TGTGCCAGCAGTTACCGGGACAGGCTCTACACCGGGGAGCTGTTTTTT. Translation: CASSYRDRLYTGELFF.

The chain recombines TRBV6-1 with TRBJ2-7; D perhaps matches TRBD1 (6 bases). Trimming took 4 bases from V and 2 from J, leaving 9 bases between them. CDR1 is MNHNS, CDR2 SASEGT, per germline. This CDR3 contains 13 residues. CDR3 sequence (DNA): TGTGCCAGCAGTGTACAGGGTACCTACGAGCAGTACTTC. It encodes CASSVQGTYEQYF.

V gene TRBV10-2 combines with J gene TRBJ2-5, with 8 bases aligning to TRBD2. CDR1 is WSHSY and CDR2 is SAAADI in the germline V gene. This CDR3 region has 16 residues. V shed 1 base and J 1 base; nucleotides not matched to a gene: 5. The CDR3 sequence is CASSEWSSGSQETQYF. CDR3 DNA sequence: TGCGCCAGCAGTGAGTGGTCTAGCGGGTCCCAAGAGACCCAGTACTTC.

The gene calls are TRBV6-5 and TRBJ1-2; D remains ambiguous. The CDR3 spans 13 residues. Deletions cut 6 bases from V and 2 bases from J, with 10 bases between. Per germline, CDR1 MNHEY and CDR2 SVGAGI. CDR3 bases: TGTGCCAGCAGAACAACCGCGAACTATGGCTACACCTTC. It encodes CASRTTANYGYTF.

The V call is TRBV7-2, the J call TRBJ1-4; D unclear. The CDR3 contains 15 residues. CDR1 is SGHTA, CDR2 FQGNSA, per germline. V shed 5 bases and J shed 3 bases, with 13 bases lying between them. CDR3 sequence: CASSQFGLANEKLFF. The CDR3 nucleotides read TGTGCCAGCAGCCAGTTCGGGTTGGCTAATGAAAAACTGTTTTTT.

The genes are TRBV10-1 and TRBJ2-1; D is ambiguous. The V and J ends lost 4 bases and 9 bases respectively, with 13 bases between them. Germline values: CDR1 WNHNN, CDR2 SYGVQD (reference sequence). This CDR3 has 13 amino acids. For the CDR3, the DNA is TGCGCCAGCAGTGGACACCGGGTCGGTGAGCAGTTCTTC. Its translation is CASSGHRVGEQFF.

This chain connects TRBV19 to TRBJ2-7; 9 bases are a match to TRBD2. Per the germline V gene, CDR1 is LNHDA and CDR2 is SQIVND (reference sequence). V lost 1 base to trimming and J lost 3 bases; unmatched junction nucleotides: 4. The CDR3 contains 15 residues. CDR3 loop: CASSIVSGRHYEQYF. DNA of the CDR3: TGTGCCAGTAGTATAGTCAGCGGGAGGCACTACGAGCAGTACTTC. Full variable domain (rest looked up from reference TRBV19 and TRBJ2-7): DGGITQSPKYLFRKEGQNVTLSCEQNLNHDAMYWYRQDPGQGLRLIYYSQIVNDFQKGDIAEGYSVSREKKESFPLTVTSAQKNPTAFYLCASSIVSGRHYEQYFGPGTRLTVT.

V and J are TRBV11-2 and TRBJ2-1; the D gene is possibly TRBD2 (5 bases). In germline, CDR1 is SGHAT, CDR2 FQNNGV. Between the trimmed V and J ends, which lost 3 bases and 6 bases, there was a span of 6 bases. This CDR3 spans 12 amino acids. CDR3 nucleotide sequence: TGTGCCAGCAGCTTGGCGGGCAATGAGCAGTTCTTC. Encoded protein: CASSLAGNEQFF. The full variable domain, with the rest looked up from reference TRBV11-2 and TRBJ2-1, is EAGVAQSPRYKIIEKRQSVAFWCNPISGHATLYWYQQILGQGPKLLIQFQNNGVVDDSQLPKDRFSAERLKGVDSTLKIQPAKLEDSAVYLCASSLAGNEQFFGPGTRLTVL.

This chain joins TRBV6-5 and TRBJ1-1; the D is unclear. Deletions cut 0 bases from V and 0 bases from J, with 11 bases between. The CDR3 has 16 amino acids. The germline gives CDR1 MNHEY, CDR2 SVGAGI. The CDR3, as DNA: TGTGCCAGCAGTTACTCGAGTCAGCTAATGAACACTGAAGCTTTCTTT. Protein product: CASSYSSQLMNTEAFF.

The chain combines TRBV6-1 with TRBJ2-7, with 9 positions matching TRBD2. The CDR3 has 15 amino acids. The trim removed 5 bases at V and 2 bases at J, leaving 7 bases unmatched. The germline V gene encodes CDR1 MNHNS and CDR2 SASEGT. DNA of the CDR3: TGTGCCAGCAGTTCTCTAGCGGGACAGACCTACGAGCAGTACTTC. Its protein product is CASSSLAGQTYEQYF.

The chain links TRBV9 to TRBJ2-4; 9 nucleotides agree with TRBD2. V was clipped by 0 bases and J by 7 bases; unmatched bases: 5. CDR1 SGDLS and CDR2 YYNGEE come from the germline V gene. The CDR3 sequence is 15 residues long. The CDR3 spells CASSVGLAGFNIQYF. CDR3 DNA: TGTGCCAGCAGCGTAGGGCTAGCGGGGTTTAACATTCAGTACTTC.

The chain has TRBV4-1 and TRBJ2-5; 7 bases align to TRBD2. Germline CDR1 is MGHRA and CDR2 is YSYEKL. The V and J ends lost 0 bases and 2 bases, in that order; junction bases with no gene match: 15. The CDR3 spans 19 residues. CDR3 loop: CASSQEGPGTTFEQETQYF. The CDR3 DNA reads as TGCGCCAGCAGCCAAGAAGGGCCCGGGACTACCTTTGAGCAAGAGACCCAGTACTTC.